A selection of T cell receptor beta chains follows, all from one sample in a study of identical twins' blood T cells. TCRdb called the 5' RACE reads again in MiXCR, with one record for every CDR3 protein. The repertoire includes fewer than 450,000 distinct CDR3 sequences, 28% of them detected once, and about 6% sits in the top ten. The sequenced material came from PBMCs. Receptors were obtained from a woman aged 18-49 years in good health. CDR3s include the opening cysteine and the closing phenylalanine or tryptophan. Fields, in order: V gene, CDR3 length, clone size, J gene, D gene, CDR3 protein, CDR3 DNA. The D gene is left open where the match is weak. Size values are once, few and many counts, or a class for expanded clones, and some rows have none.

v_gene: TRBV10-3
len: 11
abundance: -
j_gene: TRBJ1-3
d_gene: -
CDR3aa: CAISELNTIYF
CDR3nt: TGTGCCATCAGTGAGTTAAACACCATATATTTT

v_gene: TRBV5-1
len: 14
abundance: -
j_gene: TRBJ2-2
d_gene: -
CDR3aa: CASSLVVNTGELFF
CDR3nt: TGCGCCAGCAGCTTGGTAGTCAACACCGGGGAGCTGTTTTTT

v_gene: TRBV20-1
len: 12
abundance: -
j_gene: TRBJ2-3
d_gene: -
CDR3aa: CSARFGADTQYF
CDR3nt: TGCAGTGCGCGGTTCGGGGCAGATACGCAGTATTTT

v_gene: TRBV7-9
len: 15
abundance: -
j_gene: TRBJ1-2
d_gene: -
CDR3aa: CASSLNFAAYYGHTF
CDR3nt: TGTGCCAGCAGCTTAAACTTTGCGGCTTACTATGGCCACACCTTC

v_gene: TRBV7-9
len: 16
abundance: -
j_gene: TRBJ1-2
d_gene: TRBD1
CDR3aa: CASSLGFRQGDYGYTF
CDR3nt: TGTGCCAGCAGCTTAGGTTTTCGGCAGGGGGACTATGGCTACACCTTC

v_gene: TRBV4-3
len: 18
abundance: -
j_gene: TRBJ2-3
d_gene: TRBD2
CDR3aa: CASSQDAQRAGIEDTQYF
CDR3nt: TGCGCCAGCAGCCAAGATGCCCAGCGAGCGGGAATTGAAGATACGCAGTATTTT

v_gene: TRBV3-1
len: 14
abundance: many
j_gene: TRBJ1-3
d_gene: -
CDR3aa: CASSQAGKGNTIYF
CDR3nt: TGTGCCAGCAGCCAAGCTGGAAAGGGAAACACCATATATTTT

v_gene: TRBV24-1
len: 16
abundance: -
j_gene: TRBJ1-5
d_gene: -
CDR3aa: CATKPLRQGSNQPQHF
CDR3nt: TGTGCCACCAAGCCGCTACGGCAGGGAAGCAATCAGCCCCAGCATTTT

v_gene: TRBV19
len: 15
abundance: -
j_gene: TRBJ2-1
d_gene: TRBD2
CDR3aa: CASRVAGSRFNEQFF
CDR3nt: TGTGCCAGTAGAGTAGCGGGATCACGTTTTAATGAGCAGTTCTTC

v_gene: TRBV19
len: 14
abundance: -
j_gene: TRBJ1-4
d_gene: TRBD1
CDR3aa: CASTPDRAGEKLFF
CDR3nt: TGTGCCAGTACCCCAGACAGGGCAGGAGAAAAACTGTTTTTT

v_gene: TRBV20-1
len: 16
abundance: -
j_gene: TRBJ1-6
d_gene: -
CDR3aa: CSAGRTASSYNSPLHF
CDR3nt: TGCAGTGCGGGCAGGACAGCAAGCTCCTATAATTCACCCCTCCACTTT

v_gene: TRBV9
len: 14
abundance: -
j_gene: TRBJ2-1
d_gene: -
CDR3aa: CASSDGSSYNEQFF
CDR3nt: TGTGCCAGCAGCGACGGAAGCTCCTACAATGAGCAGTTCTTC

v_gene: TRBV3-1
len: 17
abundance: few
j_gene: TRBJ1-1
d_gene: TRBD1
CDR3aa: CASSFPGQGTTNTEAFF
CDR3nt: TGTGCCAGCAGCTTTCCGGGACAGGGGACGACGAACACTGAAGCTTTCTTT

v_gene: TRBV24-1
len: 18
abundance: -
j_gene: TRBJ2-2
d_gene: -
CDR3aa: CATSDGTQIPTNTGELFF
CDR3nt: TGTGCCACCAGTGACGGGACACAAATTCCCACGAACACCGGGGAGCTGTTTTTT

v_gene: TRBV7-9
len: 14
abundance: -
j_gene: TRBJ1-4
d_gene: TRBD1
CDR3aa: CASSFGTALEKLFF
CDR3nt: TGTGCCAGCAGCTTCGGGACAGCTCTTGAAAAACTGTTTTTT

v_gene: TRBV12-3/TRBV12-4
len: 15
abundance: once
j_gene: TRBJ2-1
d_gene: TRBD2
CDR3aa: CASSFCKRGYNEQFF
CDR3nt: TGTGCCAGCAGTTTCTGCAAGCGGGGCTACAATGAGCAGTTCTTC

v_gene: TRBV29-1
len: 13
abundance: -
j_gene: TRBJ1-2
d_gene: -
CDR3aa: CSVRTGRDPGYTF
CDR3nt: TGCAGCGTTAGAACTGGCAGGGATCCGGGCTACACCTTC

v_gene: TRBV7-2
len: 14
abundance: few
j_gene: TRBJ1-4
d_gene: -
CDR3aa: CASSHSGVDEKLFF
CDR3nt: TGTGCCAGCAGCCACTCAGGTGTCGATGAAAAACTGTTTTTT

v_gene: TRBV27
len: 14
abundance: -
j_gene: TRBJ1-5
d_gene: TRBD1
CDR3aa: CASKGDSGNQPQHF
CDR3nt: TGTGCCAGCAAAGGGGACAGTGGCAATCAGCCCCAGCATTTT

v_gene: TRBV5-4
len: 14
abundance: once
j_gene: TRBJ2-3
d_gene: -
CDR3aa: CASSAHRDNRPQYF
CDR3nt: TGTGCCAGCAGCGCACACCGGGACAATCGCCCGCAGTATTTT

v_gene: TRBV5-1
len: 15
abundance: -
j_gene: TRBJ1-1
d_gene: -
CDR3aa: CASSLYLSGNTEAFF
CDR3nt: TGCGCCAGCAGCTTGTATCTCTCGGGGAACACTGAAGCTTTCTTT

v_gene: TRBV6-5
len: 17
abundance: few
j_gene: TRBJ2-7
d_gene: TRBD2
CDR3aa: CASSYSMVGGLVYEQYF
CDR3nt: TGTGCCAGCAGTTACTCGATGGTCGGCGGACTAGTCTACGAGCAGTACTTC

v_gene: TRBV7-8
len: 13
abundance: -
j_gene: TRBJ2-7
d_gene: -
CDR3aa: CASSRRSSYEQYF
CDR3nt: TGTGCCAGCAGTCGACGGTCCTCCTACGAGCAGTACTTC

v_gene: TRBV3-1
len: 16
abundance: -
j_gene: TRBJ1-3
d_gene: TRBD1
CDR3aa: CAGSRGGLGGRNTIYF
CDR3nt: TGTGCCGGCAGCCGAGGGGGCCTAGGCGGGAGAAACACCATATATTTT

v_gene: TRBV20-1
len: 14
abundance: few
j_gene: TRBJ2-1
d_gene: TRBD2
CDR3aa: CSADASGGANEQFF
CDR3nt: TGCAGTGCCGATGCTAGCGGAGGCGCCAATGAGCAGTTCTTC

v_gene: TRBV20-1
len: 13
abundance: few
j_gene: TRBJ1-1
d_gene: -
CDR3aa: CSAREGGGFAAFF
CDR3nt: TGCAGTGCTAGAGAGGGGGGGGGGTTCGCAGCTTTCTTT

v_gene: TRBV25-1
len: 14
abundance: few
j_gene: TRBJ2-1
d_gene: -
CDR3aa: CASSEPSSYNEQFF
CDR3nt: TGTGCCAGCAGTGAGCCAAGCTCCTACAATGAGCAGTTCTTC

v_gene: TRBV20-1
len: 15
abundance: few
j_gene: TRBJ2-2
d_gene: -
CDR3aa: CSARPIAPNTGELFF
CDR3nt: TGCAGTGCTAGGCCCATCGCCCCGAACACCGGGGAGCTGTTTTTT

v_gene: TRBV6-5
len: 15
abundance: many
j_gene: TRBJ2-1
d_gene: -
CDR3aa: CASSRTISSYNEQFF
CDR3nt: TGTGCCAGCAGCCGGACTATCAGCTCCTACAATGAGCAGTTCTTC

v_gene: TRBV3-1
len: 14
abundance: -
j_gene: TRBJ1-1
d_gene: -
CDR3aa: CASSQDGRFPEAFF
CDR3nt: TGTGCCAGCAGCCAAGACGGTAGGTTCCCTGAAGCTTTCTTT

v_gene: TRBV9
len: 13
abundance: many
j_gene: TRBJ1-2
d_gene: -
CDR3aa: CASSAGQTYGYTF
CDR3nt: TGTGCCAGCAGCGCCGGACAGACTTATGGCTACACCTTC

v_gene: TRBV29-1
len: 15
abundance: -
j_gene: TRBJ1-2
d_gene: TRBD1
CDR3aa: CSVEEGQGSYNGYTF
CDR3nt: TGCAGCGTTGAAGAAGGACAGGGTTCTTACAATGGCTACACCTTC

v_gene: TRBV10-3
len: 11
abundance: -
j_gene: TRBJ2-1
d_gene: -
CDR3aa: CTYLWRNEQFF
CDR3nt: TGTACCTACTTGTGGCGGAATGAGCAGTTCTTC

v_gene: TRBV7-2
len: 13
abundance: -
j_gene: TRBJ1-4
d_gene: TRBD1
CDR3aa: CASSFSGQRKLFF
CDR3nt: TGTGCCAGCAGCTTCTCGGGACAGCGAAAACTGTTTTTT

v_gene: TRBV7-2
len: 15
abundance: -
j_gene: TRBJ1-1
d_gene: -
CDR3aa: CASRLIVGGHTEAFF
CDR3nt: TGTGCCAGCAGATTAATTGTGGGTGGCCACACTGAAGCTTTCTTT

v_gene: TRBV9
len: 16
abundance: -
j_gene: TRBJ2-1
d_gene: TRBD2
CDR3aa: CASSPWTSGGSGEQFF
CDR3nt: TGTGCCAGCAGTCCGTGGACTAGCGGGGGGTCGGGTGAGCAGTTCTTC

v_gene: TRBV10-3
len: 15
abundance: few
j_gene: TRBJ1-2
d_gene: -
CDR3aa: CAISETGNSNYGYTF
CDR3nt: TGTGCCATCAGTGAGACAGGGAATTCTAACTATGGCTACACCTTC

v_gene: TRBV18
len: 14
abundance: many
j_gene: TRBJ2-7
d_gene: TRBD1
CDR3aa: CASSPLGRGYEQYF
CDR3nt: TGTGCCAGCTCACCACTCGGCAGGGGGTACGAGCAGTACTTC

v_gene: TRBV7-9
len: 15
abundance: -
j_gene: TRBJ2-3
d_gene: TRBD1
CDR3aa: CASSSDRGYTDTQYF
CDR3nt: TGTGCCAGCAGCTCGGACAGGGGGTACACAGATACGCAGTATTTT

v_gene: TRBV6-1
len: 14
abundance: -
j_gene: TRBJ2-5
d_gene: -
CDR3aa: CASSEGNLQETQYF
CDR3nt: TGTGCCAGCAGTGAAGGGAACCTCCAAGAGACCCAGTACTTC

v_gene: TRBV20-1
len: 13
abundance: many
j_gene: TRBJ2-5
d_gene: -
CDR3aa: CSADPAGQETQYF
CDR3nt: TGCAGTGCCGACCCGGCAGGGCAAGAGACCCAGTACTTC

v_gene: TRBV3-1
len: 12
abundance: few
j_gene: TRBJ1-1
d_gene: -
CDR3aa: CASSHLGAGAFF
CDR3nt: TGTGCCAGCAGCCACTTAGGGGCTGGAGCTTTCTTT

v_gene: TRBV24-1
len: 13
abundance: -
j_gene: TRBJ1-1
d_gene: -
CDR3aa: CATSDQSGTEAFF
CDR3nt: TGTGCCACCAGTGATCAAAGTGGCACTGAAGCTTTCTTT

v_gene: TRBV11-2
len: 16
abundance: few
j_gene: TRBJ1-3
d_gene: -
CDR3aa: CASSRMGRNSGNTIYF
CDR3nt: TGTGCCAGCAGCCGCATGGGACGAAATTCTGGAAACACCATATATTTT

v_gene: TRBV6-1
len: 14
abundance: -
j_gene: TRBJ1-1
d_gene: -
CDR3aa: CASRASGIRTEAFF
CDR3nt: TGTGCCAGTCGCGCTAGCGGGATACGCACTGAAGCTTTCTTT

v_gene: TRBV7-9
len: 11
abundance: -
j_gene: TRBJ1-1
d_gene: -
CDR3aa: CASSLAGGSVF
CDR3nt: TGTGCCAGCAGCTTAGCTGGCGGCTCCGTCTTT

v_gene: TRBV20-1
len: 15
abundance: -
j_gene: TRBJ1-5
d_gene: -
CDR3aa: CSARLRDYSNQPQHF
CDR3nt: TGCAGTGCTAGGCTCAGAGATTATAGCAATCAGCCCCAGCATTTT

v_gene: TRBV11-2
len: 16
abundance: few
j_gene: TRBJ2-3
d_gene: TRBD2
CDR3aa: CASSLVLAGVTDTQYF
CDR3nt: TGTGCCAGCAGCTTAGTACTAGCGGGAGTGACAGATACGCAGTATTTT

v_gene: TRBV29-1
len: 12
abundance: many
j_gene: TRBJ1-2
d_gene: TRBD1
CDR3aa: CSVTTGDYGYTF
CDR3nt: TGCAGCGTTACGACAGGGGACTATGGCTACACCTTC

v_gene: TRBV20-1
len: 13
abundance: -
j_gene: TRBJ1-2
d_gene: TRBD1
CDR3aa: CSATATGISGYTF
CDR3nt: TGCAGTGCAACCGCGACAGGGATAAGTGGCTACACCTTC

v_gene: TRBV4-1
len: 16
abundance: few
j_gene: TRBJ1-2
d_gene: -
CDR3aa: CASSQDVSYPGHGYTF
CDR3nt: TGCGCCAGCAGCCAAGATGTATCCTACCCCGGCCATGGCTACACCTTC